These T cell receptor beta chains were read from a single sample in a study of cytomegalovirus exposure and HLA in healthy donors. Repertoires were generated with immunoSEQ multiplex PCR, while TCRdb's copy carries only in-frame clones and drops some. This table has roughly 120,000 clones, approximately 67% appearing once. Sequenced: PBMCs. These receptors came from a man aged 18 to 29 in good health and CMV-seropositive. CDR3s include the opening cysteine and the closing phenylalanine or tryptophan. The D gene is left open where the match is weak. Clone size is stated in some rows and not others, as once, few, many or a class when expanded.

D	size	J	V	CDR3	DNA
NA	NA	TRBJ2-7	TRBV5-1	CASSLGESSYEQYF	TGCGCCAGCAGCTTGGGGGAGAGCTCCTACGAGCAGTACTTC
NA	NA	TRBJ2-1	TRBV29-1	CSVLAYNEQFF	TGCAGCGTTTTGGCTTACAATGAGCAGTTCTTC
TRBD2	NA	TRBJ2-3	TRBV6-5	CASSGTSGGADTQYF	TGTGCCAGCAGTGGGACTAGCGGGGGGGCGGATACGCAGTATTTT
TRBD1	NA	TRBJ1-5	TRBV11-2	CASSFGQGRNQPQHF	TGTGCCAGCAGCTTCGGACAGGGGCGCAATCAGCCCCAGCATTTT
TRBD1	NA	TRBJ1-4	TRBV6-5	CASSYGQATNEKLFF	TGTGCCAGCAGTTATGGACAGGCGACGAATGAAAAACTGTTTTTT
NA	NA	TRBJ1-6	TRBV19	CASLDTTSSYNSPLHF	TGTGCCAGCCTGGACACAACGAGCTCCTATAATTCACCCCTCCACTTT
TRBD1	NA	TRBJ2-7	TRBV28	CASTLGQDSYEQYF	TGTGCCAGCACCCTGGGACAGGACTCCTACGAGCAGTACTTC
NA	NA	TRBJ1-2	TRBV6-5	CATVDWARVNYGYTF	TGTGCCACCGTAGATTGGGCCAGGGTTAACTATGGCTACACCTTC
TRBD1	NA	TRBJ1-1	TRBV18	CASSPQTGGMNTEAFF	TGTGCCAGCTCACCACAGACAGGGGGCATGAACACTGAAGCTTTCTTT
NA	NA	TRBJ2-5	TRBV5-4	CASSHAINGGPQETQYF	TGTGCCAGCAGCCATGCCATAAACGGAGGCCCACAAGAGACCCAGTACTTC
TRBD1	NA	TRBJ2-1	TRBV5-1	CASSLTGGNEQFF	TGCGCCAGCAGCTTGACAGGGGGCAATGAGCAGTTCTTC
NA	few	TRBJ1-2	TRBV10-3	CAISEEGLYGYTF	TGTGCCATCAGTGAGGAGGGACTCTATGGCTACACCTTC
NA	NA	TRBJ1-1	TRBV27	CASRDYGGTEAFF	TGTGCCAGCAGGGATTACGGAGGCACTGAAGCTTTCTTT
NA	NA	TRBJ2-1	TRBV4-1	CASSQDFASSYNEQFF	TGCGCCAGCAGCCAAGATTTTGCGAGCTCCTACAATGAGCAGTTCTTC
TRBD2	few	TRBJ2-3	TRBV2	CAAAAPDGGATDTQYF	TGTGCCGCCGCAGCGCCGGACGGGGGGGCCACAGATACGCAGTATTTT
TRBD2	NA	TRBJ2-3	TRBV2	CASSEWRGGTDTQYF	TGTGCCAGCAGTGAGTGGCGGGGGGGCACAGATACGCAGTATTTT
NA	NA	TRBJ2-1	TRBV11-2	CASSFTGSSYNEQFF	TGTGCCAGCAGCTTCACGGGGAGCTCCTACAATGAGCAGTTCTTC
NA	NA	TRBJ1-1	TRBV5-1	CASNKIWGGDTEAFF	TGCGCCAGCAACAAAATTTGGGGAGGGGACACTGAAGCTTTCTTT
TRBD2	NA	TRBJ2-1	TRBV4-1	CASSKGTSGAYNEQFF	TGCGCCAGCAGCAAAGGGACTAGCGGGGCTTACAATGAGCAGTTCTTC
TRBD2	NA	TRBJ2-4	TRBV4-2	CASSRPERGGLAKNIQYF	TGTGCCAGCAGCCGCCCCGAGCGGGGGGGTCTAGCCAAAAACATTCAGTACTTC
TRBD1	few	TRBJ1-2	TRBV6-5	CASRLTGASYGYTF	TGTGCCAGCAGACTCACAGGGGCTAGCTATGGCTACACCTTC
NA	NA	TRBJ2-7	TRBV7-6	CASSLSGAAWEQYF	TGTGCCAGCAGCTTATCAGGGGCTGCGTGGGAGCAGTACTTC
TRBD1	NA	TRBJ1-4	TRBV5-1	CASSSRGLIGEKLFF	TGCGCCAGCAGCTCTAGGGGGCTCATCGGTGAAAAACTGTTTTTT
NA	NA	TRBJ1-2	TRBV6-5	CASSPGLLYGYTF	TGTGCCAGCAGCCCCGGACTTCTCTATGGCTACACCTTC
TRBD2	NA	TRBJ2-3	TRBV5-1	CASSVGLAEDTQYF	TGCGCCAGCAGTGTGGGACTAGCGGAAGATACGCAGTATTTT
NA	NA	TRBJ1-4	TRBV5-1	CASSLGHRDTKNEKLFF	TGCGCCAGCAGCTTGGGACACCGGGATACAAAGAATGAAAAACTGTTTTTT
NA	NA	TRBJ2-4	TRBV7-9	CASSLALSEAKNIQYF	TGTGCCAGCAGCTTAGCGCTATCGGAGGCCAAAAACATTCAGTACTTC
NA	NA	TRBJ2-3	TRBV10-2	CASSDPRTDTQYF	TGCGCCAGCAGTGACCCACGGACAGATACGCAGTATTTT
TRBD1	NA	TRBJ2-1	TRBV6-6	CASSFTGGAYNEQFF	TGTGCCAGCAGTTTTACAGGGGGAGCTTACAATGAGCAGTTCTTC
TRBD2	NA	TRBJ2-1	TRBV5-1	CASREGDNEQFF	TGCGCCAGTCGGGAGGGGGACAATGAGCAGTTCTTC
NA	NA	TRBJ2-2	TRBV19	CASSSQGLTGELFF	TGTGCCAGTAGTTCTCAGGGTCTCACCGGGGAGCTGTTTTTT
TRBD2	few	TRBJ2-1	TRBV5-5	CASSLGLADYNEQFF	TGTGCCAGCAGCCTGGGACTAGCGGACTACAATGAGCAGTTCTTC
NA	NA	TRBJ1-2	TRBV7-2	CASSSQSSGYTF	TGTGCCAGCAGCTCCCAATCCAGTGGCTACACCTTC
NA	NA	TRBJ1-3	TRBV15	CATQQGAGNTIYF	TGTGCCACCCAACAGGGTGCGGGAAACACCATATATTTT
TRBD2	few	TRBJ2-3	TRBV18	CASSPSGGKADTQYF	TGTGCCAGCTCTCCTAGCGGGGGGAAGGCAGATACGCAGTATTTT
NA	NA	TRBJ1-4	TRBV11-2	CASSFRSSGTNEKLFF	TGTGCCAGCAGCTTCAGGTCTAGCGGAACTAATGAAAAACTGTTTTTT
TRBD1	NA	TRBJ1-6	TRBV28	CASSSPDRGGSPLHF	TGTGCCAGCAGTTCCCCGGACAGGGGAGGTTCACCCCTCCACTTT
TRBD1	NA	TRBJ1-4	TRBV28	CASSPGTGDEKLFF	TGTGCCAGCAGTCCTGGGACAGGAGATGAAAAACTGTTTTTT
NA	NA	TRBJ1-1	TRBV2	CASNPERRNTEAFF	TGTGCCAGCAATCCCGAAAGGAGGAACACTGAAGCTTTCTTT
NA	once	TRBJ2-1	TRBV13	CASSASYEQFF	TGTGCCAGCAGCGCAAGCTATGAGCAGTTCTTC
NA	NA	TRBJ1-1	TRBV7-9	CASSQQGEAFF	TGTGCCAGCAGCCAGCAGGGCGAAGCTTTCTTT
TRBD2	NA	TRBJ2-2	TRBV5-6	CASSLITGGYGELFF	TGTGCCAGCAGCTTGATAACGGGGGGATACGGGGAGCTGTTTTTT
NA	few	TRBJ1-2	TRBV10-3	CAIGRGNYGYTF	TGTGCCATCGGGAGGGGAAACTATGGCTACACCTTC
TRBD2	NA	TRBJ2-4	TRBV5-1	CASSPVMAGGLAAKNIQYF	TGCGCCAGCAGCCCGGTAATGGCGGGGGGGCTGGCAGCCAAAAACATTCAGTACTTC
NA	NA	TRBJ2-3	TRBV5-1	CASSLGSVTHTDTQYF	TGCGCCAGCAGCTTGGGGTCAGTAACACACACAGATACGCAGTATTTT
TRBD1	NA	TRBJ1-6	TRBV19	CASSPGQGLNSPLHF	TGTGCCAGTAGTCCGGGACAGGGGCTTAATTCACCCCTCCACTTT
TRBD1	NA	TRBJ1-2	TRBV4-1	CASSHPTGGNYGYTF	TGCGCCAGCAGCCACCCCACAGGGGGTAACTATGGCTACACCTTC
NA	few	TRBJ1-6	TRBV30	CAWRETLNSPLHF	TGTGCCTGGAGAGAGACACTTAATTCACCCCTCCACTTT
TRBD1	NA	TRBJ1-4	TRBV7-7	CASRCRTGEGEKLFF	TGTGCCAGCAGGTGTCGGACAGGGGAGGGTGAAAAACTGTTTTTT
NA	NA	TRBJ1-1	TRBV10-1	CASSEGQLSEAFF	TGCGCCAGCAGTGAGGGACAGTTGAGTGAAGCTTTCTTT
TRBD1	once	TRBJ1-5	TRBV27	CASSSTGGGNQPQHF	TGTGCCAGCAGTTCAACAGGGGGCGGCAATCAGCCCCAGCATTTT
NA	NA	TRBJ2-1	TRBV6-5	CASSYVQAINEQFF	TGTGCCAGCAGTTACGTCCAGGCCATCAATGAGCAGTTCTTC
TRBD1	NA	TRBJ2-2	TRBV27	CASTHGTGVRDAGELFF	TGTGCCAGCACCCATGGGACAGGGGTTCGGGATGCCGGGGAGCTGTTTTTT
NA	NA	TRBJ2-5	TRBV19	CASSRGRRDGGETQYF	TGTGCCAGTAGCCGTGGACGGCGGGATGGTGGAGAGACCCAGTACTTC